The 29 T cell receptor beta chains reported below all come from one sample, sequenced in a study of shared clonotypes between healthy human individuals. TCRdb's table, derived via immunoSEQ multiplex PCR, lists solely in-frame clones and lacks some. The sample holds 1 million to 1.3 million clones, approximately 80% seen once. Sequencing was performed on memory CD4+ T cells from PBMCs. The subset: CD45RA-negative fraction. The receptors originated from a man younger than 30 in good health. Some clones in this sample may be carry-over from other donors' samples.

V and J are TRBV7-6 and TRBJ2-1, with TRBD2 matching 10 bases. Germline CDR1 is SGHVS and CDR2 is FNYEAQ. The CDR3 is made up of 15 amino acids. V lost 3 bases and J lost 9; bases outside the gene matches: 8. The DNA of the CDR3 is TGTGCCAGCAGCTTGGAAGCGGGAGGGTGGGGTGAGCAGTTCTTC. Protein sequence: CASSLEAGGWGEQFF.

J is TRBJ2-1 and V is TRBV5-6; 7 bases map to TRBD2. V was clipped by 0 bases and J by 2 bases; unmatched bases: 5. This CDR3 has 16 amino acids. Per germline, CDR1 SGHDT and CDR2 YYEEEE. The CDR3 is CASSLGPSGTYNEQFF. DNA of the CDR3: TGTGCCAGCAGCTTGGGGCCCAGCGGGACCTACAATGAGCAGTTCTTC.

The genes are TRBV5-1 and TRBJ1-2; 8 bases line up with TRBD1. Trimming at V came to 3 bases and at J to 5 bases, leaving 6 bases not matched to a gene. This CDR3 region has 14 residues. Germline CDR1 reads SGHRS; CDR2 reads YFSETQ. This chain's CDR3 is CASSSQGASYGYTF. The CDR3 region has the DNA TGCGCCAGCAGCTCTCAGGGGGCCTCATATGGCTACACCTTC.

The chain has TRBV5-1 and TRBJ2-1, with D possibly being TRBD2 (7 bases). V lost 0 bases, J lost 8 bases, and 12 bases lay in between. The CDR3 is made up of 14 amino acids. Germline values: CDR1 SGHRS, CDR2 YFSETQ. This chain's CDR3 is CASSLGQGRDEQFF. CDR3 in DNA: TGCGCCAGCAGCTTGGGGCAGGGGAGGGATGAGCAGTTCTTC.

In nucleotides, the CDR3 is TGTGCCAGCAGTGACTCGGGAGGCAAAAACATTCAGTACTTC. This gives the protein CASSDSGGKNIQYF. This chain uses TRBV2 with TRBJ2-4, with 7 positions matching TRBD2. J lost 3 bases, V lost 3 bases, and 2 bases had no gene match. The CDR3 runs to 14 residues. From germline, CDR1 is SNHLY and CDR2 FYNNEI.

The genes are TRBV4-3 and TRBJ1-2; tentative D call: TRBD1 (5 bases). The germline gives CDR1 LGHNA, CDR2 YSLEER. The length of the CDR3 is 15 residues. The germline V and J ends were trimmed by 1 base and 2 bases, with 11 bases remaining between them. CDR3 sequence reads: CASSQGRTQNYGYTF. CDR3 bases: TGCGCCAGCAGCCAAGGAAGGACACAAAACTATGGCTACACCTTC.

The CDR3, as DNA: TGTGCCAGCAGCGCAGGACAGAGGGTCCAATCCCAGCATTTT. Its protein is CASSAGQRVQSQHF. The chain uses TRBV16 and TRBJ1-5, with D tentatively TRBD1 (6 bases). From germline, CDR1 is KGHSY and CDR2 FQNENV. CDR3 size: 14 residues. V lost 5 bases and J lost 11, with 19 bases in between.

V gene TRBV11-3 combines with J gene TRBJ2-1, with 11 positions matching TRBD2. The J segment lost 8 bases and the V segment lost 1 base, leaving 4 bases of the junction unmatched. Germline loops: CDR1 SGHNT, CDR2 YENEEA. The CDR3 runs 15 residues. The CDR3 spells CASSLGASGRHEQFF. Written as DNA, the CDR3 is TGTGCCAGCAGCTTAGGCGCTAGCGGGAGGCATGAGCAGTTCTTC.

The chain is built from TRBV28 and TRBJ1-2, with 9 nucleotides matching TRBD1. Per the germline V gene, CDR1 is MDHEN and CDR2 is SYDVKM. The CDR3 has 15 amino acids. Trimming cost V 7 bases and J 5 bases; bases outside gene matches: 11. This CDR3 is CASKRAGQGRYGYTF. In DNA, the CDR3 is TGTGCCAGCAAACGGGCGGGACAGGGACGGTATGGCTACACCTTC.

CDR3 residues: CASSPPGQGERETQYF. The CDR3 DNA reads TGTGCCAGCTCACCTCCGGGGCAGGGTGAGCGCGAGACCCAGTACTTC. The chain employs TRBV18 and TRBJ2-5; TRBD1 or TRBD2 may be the D gene (5 bases each). CDR3 length: 16 residues. Germline V gives CDR1 KGHSH, CDR2 LQKENI. The V end was cut by 3 bases, the J end by 5 bases, with 19 bases between. Full variable domain (remainder filled in from reference TRBV18 and TRBJ2-5): NAGVMQNPRHLVRRRGQEARLRCSPMKGHSHVYWYRQLPEEGLKFMVYLQKENIIDESGMPKERFSAEFPKEGPSILRIQQVVRGDSAAYFCASSPPGQGERETQYFGPGTRLLVL.

V is TRBV7-3 and J is TRBJ2-3, with 10 positions matching TRBD2. J gave up 0 bases and V 0 bases, and 6 bases lay outside the gene matches. CDR3 size: 18 residues. From germline, CDR1 is SGHTA and CDR2 FQGTGA. CDR3 sequence reads: CASSLTVRTSGSTDTQYF. The CDR3 coding sequence is TGTGCCAGCAGCTTAACTGTTCGGACTAGCGGTAGCACAGATACGCAGTATTTT.

This clone was seen just once. Written as DNA, the CDR3 is TGTGCCAGCAGTTTAGATGCCAGATTTTATGGCTACACCTTC. Translation gives CASSLDARFYGYTF. This chain connects TRBV28 to TRBJ1-2; D remains unclear. The ends were cut back, 2 bases at V and 5 bases at J, with 12 bases in the middle. Per the germline V gene, CDR1 is MDHEN and CDR2 is SYDVKM. The CDR3 has 14 amino acids.

This chain uses TRBV29-1 with TRBJ2-1; the match to TRBD2 covers 11 bases. The trim removed 7 bases at V and 9 bases at J, leaving 8 bases unmatched. The CDR3 contains 13 residues. In germline, CDR1 is SQVTM, CDR2 ANQGSEA. CDR3 in DNA: TGCAGCGGCACTAGCGGGAGTGCTGGTGAGCAGTTCTTC. It codes for CSGTSGSAGEQFF.

The chain has TRBV6-4 and TRBJ2-5, with TRBD2 identical over 11 bases. Trimming at V came to 11 bases and at J to 4 bases, leaving 15 bases not matched to a gene. The CDR3 sequence is 16 residues long. Germline V lookup: CDR1 MRHNA, CDR2 SNTAGT. The CDR3 DNA follows: TGTGCCCGGGGTGGGTTAGCGGGAGGGCCTGTAGAGACCCAGTACTTC. Protein: CARGGLAGGPVETQYF.

This chain links TRBV18 with TRBJ2-7; the match to TRBD2 covers 7 bases. The germline CDR1 and CDR2 sequences are KGHSH and LQKENI. V shed 2 bases, J shed 5 bases, and the junction held 9 bases outside the gene matches. This CDR3 region has 15 residues. CDR3: CASSPRLATSDEQYF. In nucleotides, the CDR3 is TGTGCCAGCTCACCAAGGCTCGCAACTAGCGACGAGCAGTACTTC. Full variable domain (remainder filled in from reference TRBV18 and TRBJ2-7): NAGVMQNPRHLVRRRGQEARLRCSPMKGHSHVYWYRQLPEEGLKFMVYLQKENIIDESGMPKERFSAEFPKEGPSILRIQQVVRGDSAAYFCASSPRLATSDEQYFGPGTRLTVT.

The chain couples TRBV10-3 to TRBJ1-5; D possibly corresponds to TRBD1 (5 bases). Trimming pared 3 bases from V and 12 bases from J, leaving 9 bases between. This CDR3 has 11 amino acids. Germline V CDR1 and CDR2: ENHRY, SYGVKD. The CDR3 bases are TGTGCCATCAGTGAAGGAGGACACCAGCATTTT. Translating it yields CAISEGGHQHF.

In this sample, this clone turned up once. The CDR3 here is CASSRLAGSPYNEQFF. Here the CDR3 DNA reads TGTGCCAGCAGCAGACTAGCGGGAAGTCCCTACAATGAGCAGTTCTTC. The chain employs TRBV6-4 and TRBJ2-1, with 11 nucleotides matching TRBD2. The CDR3 runs to 16 residues. Germline V CDR1 and CDR2: MRHNA, SNTAGT. V lost 6 bases and J lost 2; bases outside the gene matches: 6.

The CDR3 coding sequence is TGTGCCAGCAGCCGAAGGGGGAAACGGGCCACGAACACCGGGGAGCTGTTTTTT. This translates into CASSRRGKRATNTGELFF. V gene TRBV14 combines with J gene TRBJ2-2; TRBD1 might be the D (6 bases). V was trimmed by 4 bases and J by 0 bases, leaving 18 bases between them. Germline V lookup: CDR1 SGHDN, CDR2 FVKESK. CDR3 size: 18 residues.

Worth noting for this clone: A clone one base away is much larger, so this may be a read error. The chain recombines TRBV18 with TRBJ2-6; tentatively, D is TRBD1 or TRBD2 (5 bases each). Looked up from germline, CDR1 is KGHSH and CDR2 is LQKENI. This CDR3 contains 16 residues. Trimming took off 3 bases at V and 0 bases at J, with 9 bases between the two ends. This CDR3 reads CASSPGRFSGANVLTF. CDR3 in DNA: TGTGCCAGCTCACCGGGACGGTTCTCTGGGGCCAACGTCCTGACTTTC.

Comment on this clone: This specimen includes other DNA sequences encoding the same CDR3. The chain recombines TRBV10-3 with TRBJ2-7; TRBD1 matches at 10 bases. The CDR3 is 13 residues long. V lost 6 bases, J lost 4 bases, and 3 bases stayed unmatched. CDR1 and CDR2 (germline): ENHRY, SYGVKD. CDR3 DNA: TGTGCCATCAGCCGGGACAGGGGTTACGAGCAGTACTTC. Protein product: CAISRDRGYEQYF.

The CDR3: CASSQGLAERRQYF. CDR3 DNA sequence: TGTGCCAGCAGTCAGGGGCTAGCGGAGAGGAGGCAGTATTTT. This chain joins TRBV7-3 and TRBJ2-3; D might be TRBD2 (7 bases). The CDR3 is 14 residues long. The V end lost 6 bases, the J end lost 11 bases, and 21 bases lay between the germline ends. CDR1 is SGHTA, CDR2 FQGTGA, per germline. The complete variable domain, with remaining parts taken from reference TRBV7-3 and TRBJ2-3, reads GAGVSQTPSNKVTEKGKYVELRCDPISGHTALYWYRQSLGQGPEFLIYFQGTGAADDSGLPNDRFFAVRPEGSVSTLKIQRTERGDSAVYLCASSQGLAERRQYFGPGTRLTVL.

This clone was detected only once. The chain employs TRBV5-1 and TRBJ2-3; the D gene is possibly TRBD1 (7 bases). This CDR3 is 15 amino acids long. Germline V gene sequence: CDR1 SGHRS, CDR2 YFSETQ. Trimming left V 4 bases short and J 4 bases short, with 16 bases between. The CDR3: CASSLGQPGADTQYF. CDR3 DNA: TGCGCCAGCAGCCTGGGACAGCCGGGGGCAGATACGCAGTATTTT.

This chain links TRBV19 with TRBJ1-1; D gene uncertain. The CDR3 contains 17 residues. The germline V gene encodes CDR1 LNHDA and CDR2 SQIVND (reference sequence). V lost 5 bases and J lost 4, with 23 bases in between. The CDR3 DNA reads TGTGCCAGTAGTCCCCCAGTCTTTGCGGGCGAAGGCACTGAAGCTTTCTTT. Protein sequence: CASSPPVFAGEGTEAFF.

The rearrangement links TRBV28 to TRBJ2-7, with D unclear. The CDR3 has 15 residues. V was trimmed by 3 bases and J by 1 base, leaving 13 bases between them. In germline, CDR1 is MDHEN, CDR2 SYDVKM. CDR3 coding DNA: TGTGCCAGCAGTTTTGTCGGCAGCCGATCCTACGAGCAGTACTTC. Its translation: CASSFVGSRSYEQYF.

The V call is TRBV28, the J call TRBJ2-7; no definite D call. Per germline, CDR1 MDHEN and CDR2 SYDVKM. CDR3 length: 14 amino acids. The V end was cut by 2 bases, the J end by 0 bases, with 8 bases between. The CDR3 sequence is CASSLPHSSYEQYF. The CDR3 bases are TGTGCCAGCAGTTTACCCCACAGCTCCTACGAGCAGTACTTC.

The chain joins TRBV11-2 to TRBJ2-1; 13 bases match TRBD2. There are 13 residues in the CDR3. Germline CDR1 and CDR2: SGHAT and FQNNGV. Losses at the gene ends were 5 bases for V and 15 bases for J; bases not matched to a gene: 7. The CDR3, as DNA: TGTGCCAGCAGCCCGGGACTAGCGGGATATCCGTTCTTC. It translates to CASSPGLAGYPFF.

The gene calls are TRBV30 and TRBJ2-6; 9 bases agree with TRBD1. CDR1 GTSNPN and CDR2 SVGIG come from the germline V gene (reference sequence). CDR3 length: 16 amino acids. J gave up 4 bases and V 7 bases, and 11 bases lay outside the gene matches. The DNA for the CDR3 is TGTGCCTTCAGGGGACAGGGCAAATCCGGGGCCAACGTCCTGACTTTC. As protein: CAFRGQGKSGANVLTF.

The rearrangement uses TRBV27 and TRBJ2-5, with D maybe TRBD1 (5 bases). Trimming shortened V by 2 bases and J by 10 bases, and 20 bases separated the two germline ends. The CDR3 totals 15 residues. Germline values: CDR1 MNHEY, CDR2 SMNVEV (reference sequence). CDR3 loop: CASSLTGGSQGVQYF. CDR3 nucleotide sequence: TGTGCCAGCAGTTTAACTGGCGGCAGTCAAGGGGTCCAGTACTTC.

The CDR3 here is CASSQGDWRASGNTIYF. The CDR3 nucleotides are TGTGCCAGCTCACAGGGGGATTGGCGAGCGTCTGGAAACACCATATATTTT. The chain uses TRBV18 and TRBJ1-3, with D maybe TRBD1 (6 bases). This CDR3 has 17 residues. Germline assignment: CDR1 KGHSH and CDR2 LQKENI. The V end was cut by 4 bases, the J end by 1 base, with 17 bases between.